The 17 T cell receptor beta chains below all came from one sample that was sequenced in a study of T-cell memory formation after mild COVID-19. TCRdb analysed the 5' RACE reads with MiXCR anew, one entry per CDR3 protein. The sample lists some 100,000 distinct CDR3 sequences, roughly 11% occurring once. The specimen sequenced was PBMCs or a T cell subset sorted from them (not recorded which). Receptors originate from a man younger than 35 who had mild COVID-19 (a few samples of this study predate the infection). Cell type and time point are not known.

The V and J genes are TRBV7-6 and TRBJ1-1, with 9 bases lining up with TRBD1. V dropped 4 bases and J dropped 2; count of bases not matched to a gene: 11. The CDR3 extends over 17 amino acids. CDR1 and CDR2 from the germline V gene are SGHVS and FNYEAQ. The CDR3 coding sequence is TGTGCCAGCAGCTCACTACCAGGGACAGGGTTCAACACTGAAGCTTTCTTT. It codes for CASSSLPGTGFNTEAFF.

This clonotype occurred a few times. The chain has TRBV7-2 and TRBJ1-1; unclear D gene. CDR1 and CDR2 from the germline V gene are SGHTA and FQGNSA. CDR3 length: 15 residues. Trimming pared 1 base from V and 0 bases from J, leaving 9 bases between. The CDR3 nucleotides read TGTGCCAGCAGCTTAGACCTGGCGATGAACACTGAAGCTTTCTTT. Its protein is CASSLDLAMNTEAFF.

The rearrangement joins TRBV30 to TRBJ2-1; 10 nucleotides agree with TRBD2. After removal of 4 bases from V and 7 bases from J, the junction contained 7 bases not matched to a gene. CDR3 length: 14 residues. The germline gives CDR1 GTSNPN, CDR2 SVGIG (reference sequence). The CDR3 sequence is CAWTELAGWNEQFF. For the CDR3, the DNA is TGTGCCTGGACTGAACTAGCGGGGTGGAATGAGCAGTTCTTC.

The chain carries TRBV4-3 and TRBJ2-7; D is uncertain. Germline V CDR1 and CDR2: LGHNA, YSLEER. The germline V and J ends were trimmed by 0 bases and 0 bases, with 12 bases remaining between them. This CDR3 region has 16 residues. CDR3 amino acids: CASSQEFGRTSYEQYF. DNA of the CDR3: TGCGCCAGCAGCCAAGAATTCGGACGGACCTCCTACGAGCAGTACTTC.

This rearrangement joins TRBV5-6 to TRBJ2-7; TRBD2 matches 9 bases. Germline values: CDR1 SGHDT, CDR2 YYEEEE. The CDR3 has 14 residues. Trimming at V came to 4 bases and at J to 5 bases, leaving 7 bases not matched to a gene. In DNA form, the CDR3 reads TGTGCCAGCAGCCAGGGACTAGCCCTCCACGAGCAGTACGTC. Protein product: CASSQGLALHEQYV.

The chain uses TRBV29-1 and TRBJ2-5; 10 bases are a match to TRBD2. With V trimmed by 2 bases and J by 3 bases, 9 bases remained unmatched. The CDR3 length is 16 residues. Germline V gene lookup returns CDR1 SQVTM and CDR2 ANQGSEA. The CDR3 DNA sequence: TGCAGCGTTGAAACCTTGTCCCTAGCGGGGGAAGAGACCCAGTACTTC. This gives the protein CSVETLSLAGEETQYF. Variable domain in full (rest from reference TRBV29-1 and TRBJ2-5): SAVISQKPSRDICQRGTSLTIQCQVDSQVTMMFWYRQQPGQSLTLIATANQGSEATYESGFVIDKFPISRPNLTFSTLTVSNMSPEDSSIYLCSVETLSLAGEETQYFGPGTRLLVL.

This clonotype was seen only a few times. The V and J genes are TRBV4-3 and TRBJ2-3; no firm D call. Trimming pared 1 base from V and 2 bases from J, leaving 13 bases between. CDR1 is LGHNA and CDR2 is YSLEER in the germline V gene. This CDR3 spans 16 amino acids. CDR3 coding DNA: TGCGCCAGCAGCCAAGGGGTGGCCCCCGTCACAGATACGCAGTATTTT. Translation gives CASSQGVAPVTDTQYF.

The chain recombines TRBV5-6 with TRBJ2-5; 8 bases are a match to TRBD2. CDR3 length equals 15 residues. Germline V gives CDR1 SGHDT, CDR2 YYEEEE. V lost 6 bases and J lost 2; bases outside the gene matches: 9. The CDR3 sequence: CASTKAGLGQETQYF. The CDR3 region has the DNA TGTGCCAGCACCAAGGCGGGACTAGGACAAGAGACCCAGTACTTC.

This clonotype was counted many times. This chain links TRBV7-9 with TRBJ2-3; D is ambiguous. This CDR3 has 11 amino acids. The germline V gene encodes CDR1 SEHNR and CDR2 FQNEAQ (reference sequence). Trimming removed 11 bases at V and 1 base at J, with 7 bases between. The CDR3 DNA sequence: TGTGCCGGAAGGGGCACAGATACGCAGTATTTT. Protein sequence: CAGRGTDTQYF. The variable domain in full, completed from reference TRBV7-9 and TRBJ2-3, reads DTGVSQNPRHKITKRGQNVTFRCDPISEHNRLYWYRQTLGQGPEFLTYFQNEAQLEKSRLLSDRFSAERPKGSFSTLEIQRTEQGDSAMYLCAGRGTDTQYFGPGTRLTVL.

This clonotype was detected a few times. The chain recombines TRBV4-1 with TRBJ2-7; 7 bases map to TRBD2. With 4 bases clipped from V and 0 bases from J, the junction kept 6 bases outside the gene matches. CDR1 is MGHRA and CDR2 is YSYEKL in the germline V gene. There are 15 residues in the CDR3. CDR3 bases: TGCGCCAGCAGCCCCAGAGGCGGGAGCTCCTACGAGCAGTACTTC. It translates to CASSPRGGSSYEQYF.

The CDR3 protein is CASSASGTNYEQYF. DNA of the CDR3: TGTGCCAGCAGCGCATCCGGGACAAACTACGAGCAGTACTTC. The chain carries TRBV7-9 and TRBJ2-7, with TRBD1 as a possible D gene (6 bases). V lost 5 bases, J lost 3 bases, and 14 bases lay in between. This CDR3 has 14 amino acids. Germline V CDR1 and CDR2: SEHNR, FQNEAQ (reference sequence).

The rearrangement joins TRBV7-9 to TRBJ2-1; no clear D gene. The V end lost 7 bases, the J end lost 9 bases, and 10 bases lay between the germline ends. The length of the CDR3 is 11 residues. Germline loops: CDR1 SEHNR, CDR2 FQNEAQ (reference sequence). The CDR3 loop is CASILESEQFF. CDR3 DNA: TGTGCCAGCATCCTAGAGAGTGAGCAGTTCTTC.

The table lists this clonotype with a count of one. The gene calls are TRBV6-5 and TRBJ2-7; 8 nucleotides align to TRBD2. Germline V gives CDR1 MNHEY, CDR2 SVGAGI. The CDR3 totals 14 residues. V lost 5 bases and J lost 1; bases outside the gene matches: 4. The chain's CDR3 is CASSTSGGSYEQYF. CDR3 in DNA: TGTGCCAGCAGTACTAGCGGAGGGTCCTACGAGCAGTACTTC.

This clonotype came up many times. The rearrangement joins TRBV7-9 to TRBJ2-1; TRBD1 matches 9 bases. The junction had 5 bases not matched to a gene; V was cut back by 3 bases and J by 8 bases. The germline V gene encodes CDR1 SEHNR and CDR2 FQNEAQ (reference sequence). This CDR3 region has 14 residues. The CDR3 region has the DNA TGTGCCAGCAGCTTGGGGGACAGGGCACATGAGCAGTTCTTC. Protein sequence: CASSLGDRAHEQFF.

This clonotype was seen a handful of times. The CDR3 coding sequence is TGTGCCAGCAGTGAAGCTTTAGAGACCCAGTACTTC. Translation gives CASSEALETQYF. The chain links TRBV6-1 to TRBJ2-5, with D unclear. Between the trimmed V and J ends, which lost 0 bases and 4 bases, there was a span of 3 bases. Germline CDR1 is MNHNS and CDR2 is SASEGT. The CDR3 spans 12 residues.

The gene calls are TRBV4-3 and TRBJ2-5; D possibly uses TRBD1 or TRBD2 (5 bases each). There are 16 residues in the CDR3. Germline CDR1 and CDR2: LGHNA and YSLEER. Trimming took off 4 bases at V and 5 bases at J, with 20 bases between the two ends. In DNA, the CDR3 is TGCGCCAGCAGCCGAGGAGATCTGAGGGGAAGGGAGACCCAGTACTTC. Translated: CASSRGDLRGRETQYF.

This clonotype was seen a handful of times. The chain links TRBV12-3 or TRBV12-4 to TRBJ2-2, with D tentatively TRBD2 (5 bases). The CDR3 sequence is 13 residues long. The ends were cut back, 6 bases at V and 5 bases at J, with 10 bases in the middle. CDR3 amino acids: CASRQPGTGELFF. The CDR3 DNA reads as TGTGCCAGCAGACAACCGGGGACCGGGGAGCTGTTTTTT.